The TCR beta chain described here comes from a study of blood T cell repertoires in COVID-19. As concerns this clone: One end of the junction is discordant with germline, which a read error may explain.

Repertoires were generated with immunoSEQ multiplex PCR, while TCRdb's copy carries only in-frame clones and drops some. The profile covers under 55,000 clones, with more than 75% appearing a single time and approximately 27% taken by the ten largest. Specimen: peripheral blood. This TCR derives from a human donor in a cohort sampled during active COVID-19.

DNA for the CDR3: TGTGCCAGCAGCTCGTACCTCAGGGGCGAGAAGTACTTC. This sequence encodes CASSSYLRGEKYF. V is TRBV5-5 and J is TRBJ2-7; D is possibly TRBD1 (6 bases). CDR1 and CDR2 from the germline V gene are SGHKS and YYEKEE (reference sequence). The CDR3 loop spans 13 amino acids.